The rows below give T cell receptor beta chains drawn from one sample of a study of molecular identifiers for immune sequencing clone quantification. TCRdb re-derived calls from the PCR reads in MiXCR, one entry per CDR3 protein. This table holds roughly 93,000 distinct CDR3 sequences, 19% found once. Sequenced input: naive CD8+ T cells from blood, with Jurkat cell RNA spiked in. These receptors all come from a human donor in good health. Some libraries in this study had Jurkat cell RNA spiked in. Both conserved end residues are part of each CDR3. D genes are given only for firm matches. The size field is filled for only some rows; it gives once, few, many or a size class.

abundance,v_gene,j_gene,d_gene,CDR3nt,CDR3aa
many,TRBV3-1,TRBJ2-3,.,TGTGCCAGCAGCCAAGAGAGCACAGATACGCAGTATTTT,CASSQESTDTQYF
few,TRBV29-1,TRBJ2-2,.,TGCAGCGTTGTAAGCCTGCGGGCCGGGGAGCTGTTTTTT,CSVVSLRAGELFF
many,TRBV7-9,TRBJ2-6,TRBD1,TGTGCCAGCAGCTTAGCCGGGACAGGGCCCTCTGGGGCCAACGTCCTGACTTTC,CASSLAGTGPSGANVLTF
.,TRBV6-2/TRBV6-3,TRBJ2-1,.,TGTGCCAGCAGCCCCTTTGGGCCTTGGGACTCCTACAATGAGCAGTTCTTC,CASSPFGPWDSYNEQFF
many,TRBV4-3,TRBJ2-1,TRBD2,TGCGCCAGCAGCCAAGGGACGGGGGGGTACAATGAGCAGTTCTTC,CASSQGTGGYNEQFF
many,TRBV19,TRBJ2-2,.,TGTGCCAGTAGTATTCTTCGAAGGGACCGCACCGGGGAGCTGTTTTTT,CASSILRRDRTGELFF
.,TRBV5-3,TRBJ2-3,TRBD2,TGTGCCAGCCGAGAGCGGGGGGCCAGCACAGATACGCAGTATTTT,CASRERGASTDTQYF
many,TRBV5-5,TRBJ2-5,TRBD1,TGTGCCAGCAACAGGGACAGGGGAGACTTC,CASNRDRGDF
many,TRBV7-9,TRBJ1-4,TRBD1,TGTGCCAGCAGCCAGAACAGGGGGTGGGATGAAAAACTGTTTTTT,CASSQNRGWDEKLFF
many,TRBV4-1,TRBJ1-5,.,TGCGCCAGCAGCCAAACTGGCAATCAGCCCCAGCATTTT,CASSQTGNQPQHF
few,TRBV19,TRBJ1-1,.,TGTGCCAGTAGCATCAGGGCGAACACTGAAGCTTTCTTT,CASSIRANTEAFF
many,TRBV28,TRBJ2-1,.,TGTGCCAGCAGTTTAAGGGCAGGGGGGTTGAGTGAGCAGTTCTTC,CASSLRAGGLSEQFF
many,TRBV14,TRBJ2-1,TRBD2,TGTGCCAGCAGCCAATGGGCGGGAGTGGCGGGAGCCTACAATGAGCAGTTCTTC,CASSQWAGVAGAYNEQFF
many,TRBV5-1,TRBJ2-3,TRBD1,TGCGCCAGCAGCCCATATCCGGGACAGGGAACAGATACGCAGTATTTT,CASSPYPGQGTDTQYF